A selection of T cell receptor beta chains follows, all from one sample in a study of coeliac disease. The table came from immunoSEQ multiplex PCR; TCRdb's copy has only in-frame clones and leaves some out. The data show roughly 2,000 clones, 61% seen once. The sample comprised lamina propria lymphocytes from the gut. These receptors were collected from a woman in her thirties with active celiac disease. The CDR3 runs from the conserved cysteine through the conserved F or W. Each record gives: J gene, clone size, V gene, D gene, CDR3 DNA, CDR3 protein. The D gene is left open where the match is weak. Expanded clones get a size class; other rows say once, few or many, or leave the size out.

J: TRBJ2-1
size: NA
V: TRBV29-1
D: NA
DNA: TGCAGCGTTGACTATTCCTACAATGAGCAGTTCTTC
CDR3: CSVDYSYNEQFF

J: TRBJ2-1
size: NA
V: TRBV12-5
D: TRBD2
DNA: TGTGCTAGTGGTTTGGACCAAAGACTAGCCCCAGTGGGTGAGCAGTTCTTC
CDR3: CASGLDQRLAPVGEQFF

J: TRBJ1-2
size: NA
V: TRBV23-1
D: NA
DNA: TGCGCCAGCAGTCAAACCCCCCCTAGGTGGGAGGGGAACTATGGCTACACCTTC
CDR3: CASSQTPPRWEGNYGYTF

J: TRBJ2-5
size: few
V: TRBV7-3
D: NA
DNA: TGTGCCAGCAGCTTAAATGGCGGGGAGTACCAAGAGACCCAGTACTTC
CDR3: CASSLNGGEYQETQYF

J: TRBJ1-2
size: few
V: TRBV6-6
D: NA
DNA: TGTGCCAGCAGTTACTCGGCCACAGGGCATGACTACACCTTC
CDR3: CASSYSATGHDYTF

J: TRBJ1-2
size: few
V: TRBV2
D: NA
DNA: TGTGCCAGCGCATTCGGCCAGGGACTTTTCTATGGCTACACCTTC
CDR3: CASAFGQGLFYGYTF

J: TRBJ1-1
size: NA
V: TRBV7-9
D: NA
DNA: TGTGCCAGCAGCTTAGCGGCCACTGAAGCTTTCTTT
CDR3: CASSLAATEAFF

J: TRBJ2-1
size: NA
V: TRBV7-9
D: TRBD2
DNA: TGTGCCAGCAGCAGCCCCGGAACTAGCGGGAGCGATGAGCAGTTCTTC
CDR3: CASSSPGTSGSDEQFF

J: TRBJ2-7
size: NA
V: TRBV6-5
D: TRBD1
DNA: TGTGCCAGCAGTAGACAGGGCCCCTACGAGCAGTACTTC
CDR3: CASSRQGPYEQYF

J: TRBJ1-1
size: NA
V: TRBV12-5
D: TRBD1
DNA: TGTGCTAGTGGAAGGGGGCGGGAGAACACTGAAGCTTTCTTT
CDR3: CASGRGRENTEAFF

J: TRBJ1-2
size: NA
V: TRBV7-4
D: NA
DNA: TGTGCCAGCAGCTACAGAAGAGATTCTGTCAGGAAGTATGGCTACACCTTC
CDR3: CASSYRRDSVRKYGYTF

J: TRBJ2-2
size: NA
V: TRBV2
D: TRBD1
DNA: TGTGCCAGCAGGCCCCCCCGACAGGGGGGAAACACCGGGGAGCTGTTTTTT
CDR3: CASRPPRQGGNTGELFF

J: TRBJ2-2
size: NA
V: TRBV11-3
D: NA
DNA: TGTGCCAGCAGCTCCCATAATGAGAAGAACACCGGGGAGCTGTTTTTT
CDR3: CASSSHNEKNTGELFF

J: TRBJ1-2
size: NA
V: TRBV4-2
D: TRBD1
DNA: TGTGCCAGCAGCCAATACCAGGACAGGGAGGATTACACCTTC
CDR3: CASSQYQDREDYTF

J: TRBJ1-2
size: NA
V: TRBV7-9
D: NA
DNA: TGTGCCAGCAGCGACCCCGGGACACGCCATAACTATGGCTACACCTTC
CDR3: CASSDPGTRHNYGYTF

J: TRBJ2-4
size: NA
V: TRBV9
D: TRBD1
DNA: TGTGCCAGCAGCGTAGCGAGACAGGGGGTCCCCCCCACAAAGAACATTCAGTACTTC
CDR3: CASSVARQGVPPTKNIQYF

J: TRBJ1-2
size: NA
V: TRBV28
D: NA
DNA: TGTGCCAGCAGTTTAATTTTGTGTAGCCGACAGTGTTTCTATGGCTACACCTTC
CDR3: CASSLILCSRQCFYGYTF

J: TRBJ2-1
size: NA
V: TRBV4-3
D: NA
DNA: TGCGCCAGCAGCCAAGTCTCCCTGGCGAGGTACAATGAGCAGTTCTTC
CDR3: CASSQVSLARYNEQFF

J: TRBJ2-3
size: NA
V: TRBV2
D: NA
DNA: TGTGCCAGCAGTGGTAATAGTTATTTGGATACGCAGTATTTT
CDR3: CASSGNSYLDTQYF

J: TRBJ1-1
size: NA
V: TRBV13
D: TRBD1
DNA: TGTGCCAGCAGACATTTCCCCGCCGGGACAGAATTCCCTATGAACACTGAAGCTTTCTTT
CDR3: CASRHFPAGTEFPMNTEAFF

J: TRBJ1-2
size: NA
V: TRBV2
D: TRBD1
DNA: TGTGCCAGCAGATTACCGGGACAGGGGGTTTCGGGCTATGGCTACACCTTC
CDR3: CASRLPGQGVSGYGYTF

J: TRBJ1-1
size: few
V: TRBV6-1
D: NA
DNA: TGTGCCAGCAGTGAATCAAACAGCTACACTGAAGCTTTCTTT
CDR3: CASSESNSYTEAFF

J: TRBJ2-7
size: NA
V: TRBV5-8
D: NA
DNA: TGTGCCAGCAGCTTGAGGGGCCGCCTGCTGTGGGAGCAGTACTTC
CDR3: CASSLRGRLLWEQYF

J: TRBJ2-1
size: NA
V: TRBV11-2
D: NA
DNA: TGTGCCAGCAGCCCAGCGATTCCCTCCTACAATGAGCAGTTCTTC
CDR3: CASSPAIPSYNEQFF

J: TRBJ2-5
size: few
V: TRBV10-2
D: NA
DNA: TGCGCCAGCAGTGGCCACGGGGTCAGGGAGACCCAGTACTTC
CDR3: CASSGHGVRETQYF

J: TRBJ2-1
size: NA
V: TRBV4-1
D: TRBD2
DNA: TGCGCCAGCAGCCTGCTGGCTAGCGGAGAATACAATGAGCAGTTCTTC
CDR3: CASSLLASGEYNEQFF

J: TRBJ2-7
size: NA
V: TRBV5-1
D: NA
DNA: TGCGCCAGCAGCTTGGGGTCCGGAGGGTGGGGGTCCGAGCAGTACTTC
CDR3: CASSLGSGGWGSEQYF

J: TRBJ2-2
size: few
V: TRBV18
D: NA
DNA: TGTGCCAGCTCACGGCCGGAGGGAGGGGAGCTGTTTTTT
CDR3: CASSRPEGGELFF

J: TRBJ2-5
size: NA
V: TRBV9
D: NA
DNA: TGTGCCAGCAGCCCAAGGGACTCGGGGGAGACCCAGTACTTC
CDR3: CASSPRDSGETQYF

J: TRBJ1-1
size: NA
V: TRBV6-6
D: NA
DNA: TGTGCCAGCAGTCCGACAGGCCCTTTTGAAGCTTTCTTT
CDR3: CASSPTGPFEAFF

J: TRBJ1-4
size: NA
V: TRBV5-6
D: NA
DNA: TGTGCCAGCAGCCGCGGACAGACGGTGTTTTTT
CDR3: CASSRGQTVFF

J: TRBJ1-5
size: once
V: TRBV10-1
D: NA
DNA: TGCGCCAGCAGGGGGAGGCAAGGGACCCAGCCCCAGCATTTT
CDR3: CASRGRQGTQPQHF

J: TRBJ2-6
size: NA
V: TRBV7-7
D: NA
DNA: TGTGCCAGCAGCTTACACCCCACAGCCACTGGGGCCAACGTCCTGACTTTC
CDR3: CASSLHPTATGANVLTF

J: TRBJ2-7
size: NA
V: TRBV23-1
D: TRBD1
DNA: TGCGCCAGAAAACAGGGGAGCTCCTACGAGCAGTACTTC
CDR3: CARKQGSSYEQYF

J: TRBJ2-7
size: few
V: TRBV4-1
D: NA
DNA: TGCGCCAGCAGCCCTCGTTTTAACTACGAGCAGTACTTC
CDR3: CASSPRFNYEQYF

J: TRBJ1-2
size: NA
V: TRBV6-5
D: TRBD1
DNA: TGTGCCACTAGGACAGGGGGCCATGGCTACACCTTC
CDR3: CATRTGGHGYTF

J: TRBJ2-3
size: few
V: TRBV7-9
D: TRBD2
DNA: TGTGCCAGCAGCTTAGCGGAAGGTCTTCGAGCGGGGACAGATACGCAGTATTTT
CDR3: CASSLAEGLRAGTDTQYF

J: TRBJ2-7
size: once
V: TRBV9
D: NA
DNA: TGTGCCAGCAGCGTAGGTGCAGGGTGGCAGCAGTACTTC
CDR3: CASSVGAGWQQYF

J: TRBJ2-3
size: once
V: TRBV7-3
D: TRBD1
DNA: TGTGCCAGCAGCTACACAGGGGGGAGCACAGATACGCAGTATTTT
CDR3: CASSYTGGSTDTQYF

J: TRBJ1-5
size: NA
V: TRBV4-1
D: TRBD1
DNA: TGCGCCAGCAGCCTCCTCGCTCCCGGGACAGGGAACAATCAGCCCCAGCATTTT
CDR3: CASSLLAPGTGNNQPQHF